One and the same sample provided the 13 T cell receptor beta chains below, sequenced in a study of cytomegalovirus exposure and HLA in healthy donors. The PCR ran on 60 Vbeta and 13 Jbeta primers. Only in-frame clones appear in the TCRdb table, and some are missing; sequencing was by immunoSEQ multiplex PCR. The sample includes around 150,000 clones, 50% to 75% seen only once; the top ten take roughly 7%. The sample comprised PBMCs. The source of these receptors is a woman in her fifties or sixties in good health and CMV-seropositive.

The V and J genes are TRBV4-1 and TRBJ2-1; maybe TRBD1 (6 bases). Trimming shortened V by 0 bases and J by 2 bases, and 8 bases separated the two germline ends. The CDR3 is 15 residues long. Germline CDR1 is MGHRA and CDR2 is YSYEKL. The CDR3 sequence is CASSQDRGTYNEQFF. CDR3 nucleotides: TGCGCCAGCAGCCAAGACAGGGGAACCTACAATGAGCAGTTCTTC.

This rearrangement joins TRBV5-1 to TRBJ2-1; 13 bases line up with TRBD2. The CDR3 loop spans 16 amino acids. Germline V lookup: CDR1 SGHRS, CDR2 YFSETQ. Trimming took 4 bases from V and 4 from J; bases not matched to a gene: 5. The DNA of the CDR3 is TGCGCCAGCAGCGTGACTAGCGGGAGGACGTACAATGAGCAGTTCTTC. Residues: CASSVTSGRTYNEQFF. The full variable domain, its missing parts supplied by reference TRBV5-1 and TRBJ2-1, is KAGVTQTPRYLIKTRGQQVTLSCSPISGHRSVSWYQQTPGQGLQFLFEYFSETQRNKGNFPGRFSGRQFSNSRSEMNVSTLELGDSALYLCASSVTSGRTYNEQFFGPGTRLTVL.

This clone was seen a handful of times. The J gene is TRBJ1-1, the V gene TRBV29-1; 10 bases are shared with TRBD1. There are 14 residues in the CDR3. V shed 3 bases, J shed 5 bases, and the junction held 6 bases outside the gene matches. Looked up from germline, CDR1 is SQVTM and CDR2 is ANQGSEA. The CDR3 DNA follows: TGCAGCGTTGATTTAGGACAGGGGGATACTGAAGCTTTCTTT. Translating gives CSVDLGQGDTEAFF. The variable domain in full, with the rest retrieved from reference TRBV29-1 and TRBJ1-1, is SAVISQKPSRDICQRGTSLTIQCQVDSQVTMMFWYRQQPGQSLTLIATANQGSEATYESGFVIDKFPISRPNLTFSTLTVSNMSPEDSSIYLCSVDLGQGDTEAFFGQGTRLTVV.

The V and J genes are TRBV5-1 and TRBJ2-1, with TRBD2 matching over 11 bases. Germline V gene data show CDR1 as SGHRS and CDR2 as YFSETQ. The CDR3 loop spans 15 amino acids. The trim removed 2 bases at V and 10 bases at J, leaving 8 bases unmatched. The CDR3 DNA reads TGCGCCAGCAGCTTCGGACTAGCGGGTGAGGGAGAGCAGTTCTTC. This gives the protein CASSFGLAGEGEQFF.

This clone appeared a few times. This sequence joins TRBV7-8 and TRBJ2-3; a weak D match, TRBD2 (5 bases). Germline V gene lookup returns CDR1 SGHVS and CDR2 FQNEAQ. V lost 2 bases and J lost 4, with 10 bases in between. This CDR3 spans 14 amino acids. The CDR3, as DNA: TGTGCCAGCAGCTTAACTAGTTGGGCAGATACGCAGTATTTT. Amino acid sequence: CASSLTSWADTQYF. Supplemented by reference TRBV7-8 and TRBJ2-3, the full variable domain reads GAGVSQSPRYKVAKRGQDVALRCDPISGHVSLFWYQQALGQGPEFLTYFQNEAQLDKSGLPSDRFFAERPEGSVSTLKIQRTQQEDSAVYLCASSLTSWADTQYFGPGTRLTVL.

J is TRBJ2-1 and V is TRBV15; 7 bases are a match to TRBD1. V was pared by 6 bases and J by 13 bases, with 15 bases of the junction left unmatched. In germline, CDR1 is LNHNV, CDR2 YYDKDF (reference sequence). This CDR3 is 14 amino acids long. The CDR3 reads CATSRDRPPGRQFF. CDR3 coding DNA: TGTGCCACCAGTAGGGACAGACCTCCGGGTAGACAGTTCTTC.

The chain links TRBV7-2 to TRBJ2-2; TRBD2 is a possible D gene (5 bases). The V end lost 1 base, the J end lost 4 bases, and 16 bases lay between the germline ends. The germline V gene has CDR1 SGHTA and CDR2 FQGNSA. CDR3 length: 17 residues. Written as DNA, the CDR3 is TGTGCCAGCAGCTTAGTCGTGAGGGCGGGCTCCACCGGGGAGCTGTTTTTT. Protein sequence: CASSLVVRAGSTGELFF.

DNA of the CDR3: TGTGCCAGCAGTTTACCACATAAAGAGACCCAGTACTTC. Its translation: CASSLPHKETQYF. The chain recombines TRBV28 with TRBJ2-5; D gene unclear. CDR3 length equals 13 residues. CDR1 and CDR2 from the germline V gene are MDHEN and SYDVKM. Trimming shortened V by 2 bases and J by 3 bases, and 7 bases separated the two germline ends.

The chain combines TRBV7-9 with TRBJ1-1; 7 bases fit TRBD1. The V gene's germline CDR1 is SEHNR and CDR2 FQNEAQ (reference sequence). Unmatched junction bases numbered 5, after V lost 4 bases and J lost 6 bases. This CDR3 contains 13 residues. CDR3 amino acids: CASSYTGVAEAFF. The CDR3 nucleotides are TGTGCCAGCAGCTACACAGGGGTTGCTGAAGCTTTCTTT.

V usage is TRBV11-2 and J usage is TRBJ2-7; 8 bases map to TRBD1. The CDR3 is 16 residues long. Germline values: CDR1 SGHAT, CDR2 FQNNGV. J was trimmed by 4 bases and V by 5 bases; bases with no gene match: 13. The CDR3 region has the DNA TGTGCCAGCAGCCGAACAACCGGGACAGGTCGATACGAGCAGTACTTC. It yields the protein CASSRTTGTGRYEQYF. The whole variable domain, remainder taken from reference TRBV11-2 and TRBJ2-7, is EAGVAQSPRYKIIEKRQSVAFWCNPISGHATLYWYQQILGQGPKLLIQFQNNGVVDDSQLPKDRFSAERLKGVDSTLKIQPAKLEDSAVYLCASSRTTGTGRYEQYFGPGTRLTVT.

The gene calls are TRBV9 and TRBJ2-5; D gene uncertain. The CDR3 loop spans 11 amino acids. CDR1 and CDR2 from the germline V gene are SGDLS and YYNGEE. The V gene lost 3 bases and the J gene lost 7 bases, with 7 bases spanning the gap. The CDR3 DNA reads as TGTGCCAGCAGCGCCGGTGGGACCCAGTACTTC. It codes for CASSAGGTQYF.

The V and J genes are TRBV6-1 and TRBJ2-7; perhaps TRBD1 as D (6 bases). This CDR3 is built from 12 residues. The V and J ends lost 6 bases and 6 bases respectively, with 12 bases between them. Germline CDR1 is MNHNS and CDR2 is SASEGT. The CDR3 DNA reads as TGTGCCAGCAGGGACAGTGAGGGCGAGCAGTACTTC. It codes for CASRDSEGEQYF.

The chain recombines TRBV28 with TRBJ1-2; D gene ambiguous. Germline V gene sequence: CDR1 MDHEN, CDR2 SYDVKM. This CDR3 is 14 amino acids long. V lost 2 bases and J lost 4, with 11 bases in between. The CDR3 is CASSLGGRGYGYTF. The DNA for the CDR3 is TGTGCCAGCAGTTTAGGTGGCCGCGGCTATGGCTACACCTTC.